This T cell receptor beta chain was sequenced for a study of tumor-infiltrating lymphocytes in localized non-small cell lung cancer. Study details: Tumor tissue and non-adjacent uninvolved lung came from each patient.

Assay: immunoSEQ multiplex PCR; the TCRdb copy retains only in-frame clones and omits some. Of about 10,000 clones in the sample, about three fifths were seen once. This CDR3 spans 15 amino acids. Germline-derived CDR1 and CDR2 are SGHTA and FQGNSA. V gave up 5 bases and J gave up 7 bases; unmatched junction bases: 7. Sequenced: uninvolved lung tissue not adjacent to the tumor. J is TRBJ1-6 and V is TRBV7-2; 8 bases line up with TRBD1. This receptor was identified in a human donor with non-small cell lung cancer. CDR3 nucleotides: TGTGCCAGCAGCCCAGGACAGGGATACAATTCACCCCTCCACTTT. It codes for CASSPGQGYNSPLHF.